The 19 T cell receptor beta chains given below trace back to one sample, sequenced in a study of vaccination effects on CD4 cells after COVID-19. For these receptors, no antigen is known. Expansion with viral peptide pools was applied to antigen-specific CD4+ T cells by the ViraFEST assay prior to sequencing. Following culture for 9 to 11 days, CD4+ T cells were isolated. Two doses of either BNT162b2 or mRNA-1273 were given to each participant. Profiling relied on immunoSEQ multiplex PCR, and the TCRdb table lists in-frame clones only, not all of them. This repertoire shows some 30,000 clones, around 82% found once; its top ten account for over 1.2%. This specimen was CD4+ T cells from PBMCs cultured with HCoV-NL63 spike peptides, taken after COVID-19 vaccination. Source of these receptors: a human donor who received a COVID-19 vaccine. Some clones in this sample may be carry-over from other donors' samples.

This clone was found a few times. The chain joins TRBV30 to TRBJ2-2; 9 bases map to TRBD1. CDR1 GTSNPN and CDR2 SVGIG come from the germline V gene (reference sequence). Trimming cost V 5 bases and J 7 bases; bases outside gene matches: 8. The CDR3 has 14 amino acids. CDR3 sequence reads: CAWQTGGRFGELFF. The DNA for the CDR3 is TGTGCCTGGCAGACAGGGGGTCGGTTCGGGGAGCTGTTTTTT.

V usage is TRBV19 and J usage is TRBJ2-2; 7 nucleotides align to TRBD1. V was pared by 6 bases and J by 3 bases, with 7 bases of the junction left unmatched. The CDR3 has 15 residues. Germline CDR1 and CDR2: LNHDA and SQIVND (reference sequence). DNA of the CDR3: TGTGCCAGTAGGAAACAGGGGTCGGACACCGGGGAGCTGTTTTTT. Translation: CASRKQGSDTGELFF. The variable domain in full, with the rest retrieved from reference TRBV19 and TRBJ2-2, is DGGITQSPKYLFRKEGQNVTLSCEQNLNHDAMYWYRQDPGQGLRLIYYSQIVNDFQKGDIAEGYSVSREKKESFPLTVTSAQKNPTAFYLCASRKQGSDTGELFFGEGSRLTVL.

This clone was picked up one time. The genes are TRBV6-5 and TRBJ2-3; 8 nucleotides line up with TRBD2. Germline CDR1 is MNHEY and CDR2 is SVGAGI. This CDR3 is built from 14 residues. V dropped 11 bases and J dropped 1; count of bases not matched to a gene: 8. The CDR3 DNA reads TGTGCCGCCCTCCCGCGGGGGGGCACAGATACGCAGTATTTT. Amino acids: CAALPRGGTDTQYF.

The V gene is TRBV24-1, the J gene TRBJ2-3; D ambiguous. V was cut by 2 bases and J by 0 bases, with 8 bases left in between. Germline CDR1 is KGHDR and CDR2 is SFDVKD. CDR3 length equals 15 residues. CDR3 in amino acids: CATSDSRTSTDTQYF. The CDR3 region has the DNA TGTGCCACCAGTGATTCCCGGACCAGCACAGATACGCAGTATTTT.

This chain uses TRBV19 with TRBJ2-1; 10 positions agree with TRBD1. The CDR3 is 13 amino acids. The J segment lost 8 bases and the V segment lost 5 bases, leaving 3 bases of the junction unmatched. Per the germline V gene, CDR1 is LNHDA and CDR2 is SQIVND (reference sequence). The CDR3 nucleotides read TGTGCCAGTAGTGCCGACAGGGGGCATGAGCAGTTCTTC. It translates to CASSADRGHEQFF.

CDR3 nucleotide sequence: TGCGCCAGCAGCTTGGCCGTCGAAGACACGGACAGGGGGCATGGCTACACCTTC. It yields the protein CASSLAVEDTDRGHGYTF. The V gene is TRBV5-1, the J gene TRBJ1-2; 11 bases match TRBD1. In germline, CDR1 is SGHRS, CDR2 YFSETQ. The CDR3 consists of 18 residues. With V trimmed by 0 bases and J by 6 bases, 13 bases remained unmatched.

J is TRBJ2-2 and V is TRBV18; perhaps D is TRBD1 or TRBD2 (5 bases each). V was trimmed by 3 bases and J by 3 bases, leaving 17 bases between them. Germline CDR1 and CDR2: KGHSH and LQKENI. The CDR3 covers 17 residues. CDR3 sequence: CASSPSRHGGDTGELFF. The DNA of the CDR3 is TGTGCCAGCTCACCTTCCAGGCATGGGGGTGACACCGGGGAGCTGTTTTTT.

The rearrangement uses TRBV5-1 and TRBJ1-1; 11 bases agree with TRBD1. In germline, CDR1 is SGHRS, CDR2 YFSETQ. The CDR3 covers 15 residues. Germline trimming cut 2 bases from V and 5 bases from J; bases unmatched to any gene: 5. The CDR3 nucleotides read TGCGCCAGCAGCTTTAGGCGGGACAGGGGGACTGAAGCTTTCTTT. Protein product: CASSFRRDRGTEAFF.

CDR3 loop: CASRRTGTAYEQYV. CDR3 DNA: TGTGCCAGCAGACGTACCGGGACAGCCTACGAGCAGTACGTC. This rearrangement joins TRBV28 to TRBJ2-7, with TRBD1 matching over 7 bases. CDR3 length: 14 residues. Germline CDR1 and CDR2: MDHEN and SYDVKM. V lost 6 bases to trimming and J lost 2 bases; unmatched junction nucleotides: 7.

There are a few counts of this clone. The V call is TRBV2, the J call TRBJ2-7; perhaps TRBD1 as D (5 bases). Trimming shortened V by 7 bases and J by 4 bases, and 11 bases separated the two germline ends. Germline CDR1 is SNHLY and CDR2 is FYNNEI. The CDR3 sequence is 12 residues long. CDR3 sequence: CASTLDMYEQYV. CDR3 nucleotides: TGTGCCAGCACTTTGGACATGTACGAGCAGTACGTC.

The chain recombines TRBV24-1 with TRBJ1-2, with D unresolved. The germline V gene has CDR1 KGHDR and CDR2 SFDVKD. V lost 1 base and J lost 0, with 5 bases in between. There are 14 residues in the CDR3. The CDR3 bases are TGTGCCACCAGTGATTTAAACTCTAACTATGGCTACACCTTC. It codes for CATSDLNSNYGYTF.

This clone occurred a few times. The gene calls are TRBV14 and TRBJ1-2; no clear D gene. This CDR3 has 13 amino acids. CDR1 SGHDN and CDR2 FVKESK come from the germline V gene. Trimming stripped 1 base from V and 2 bases from J, with 5 bases between. CDR3 sequence: CASSQGQNYGYTF. In nucleotides, the CDR3 is TGTGCCAGCAGCCAAGGGCAGAACTATGGCTACACCTTC.

V usage is TRBV14 and J usage is TRBJ1-3; TRBD1 might be the D (6 bases). The CDR3 loop spans 15 amino acids. The V and J ends lost 1 base and 3 bases respectively, with 10 bases between them. Germline values: CDR1 SGHDN, CDR2 FVKESK. CDR3 amino acids: CASSQVGALGNTIYF. The CDR3 DNA reads TGTGCCAGCAGCCAAGTGGGGGCGCTTGGAAACACCATATATTTT.

The chain joins TRBV21-1 to TRBJ2-7; TRBD1 is taken as the D call from the table, unchecked against the DNA. TRBV21-1 is shown as a pseudogene. The length of the CDR3 is 12 residues. This CDR3 reads CASSRGLYEQYV. Here the CDR3 DNA reads TGTGCCAGCAGCAGGGGGCTCTACGAGCAGTACGTC.

The chain couples TRBV6-5 to TRBJ2-7; 9 bases match TRBD1. The CDR3 is 15 residues long. V shed 6 bases and J 5 bases; nucleotides not matched to a gene: 11. Germline CDR1 reads MNHEY; CDR2 reads SVGAGI. CDR3 DNA: TGTGCCAGCAGCAAGGACAGGGGCCCGATTAACGAGCAGTACGTC. Protein sequence: CASSKDRGPINEQYV.

The rearrangement links TRBV21-1 to TRBJ2-3; the table names TRBD2, a call not compared with the DNA. TRBV21-1 is a pseudogene segment. The CDR3 sequence is 20 residues long. This chain's CDR3 is CASSKGGLAGGKPSTDTQYF. The CDR3 DNA reads as TGTGCCAGCAGCAAAGGGGGACTAGCGGGGGGTAAACCTAGCACAGATACGCAGTATTTT.

V and J are TRBV5-1 and TRBJ2-7; 7 bases match TRBD1. With V trimmed by 3 bases and J by 6 bases, 12 bases remained unmatched. The CDR3 consists of 15 residues. Germline CDR1 is SGHRS and CDR2 is YFSETQ. DNA for the CDR3: TGCGCCAGCAGCTCCACAGGGGAAAATCTACGCGAGCAGTACGTC. Protein sequence: CASSSTGENLREQYV.

The V and J genes are TRBV28 and TRBJ2-7; 10 nucleotides agree with TRBD2. The germline gives CDR1 MDHEN, CDR2 SYDVKM. The CDR3 loop spans 15 amino acids. The trim removed 6 bases at V and 3 bases at J, leaving 8 bases unmatched. The CDR3 here is CASSGAGGDLYEQYV. CDR3 in DNA: TGTGCCAGCAGCGGAGCGGGGGGGGACCTCTACGAGCAGTACGTC.

This clone has only a few counts. The DNA of the CDR3 is TGCGCCAGCAGCCAGAACTGGGGGAACACTGAAGCTTTCTTT. This codes for CASSQNWGNTEAFF. The gene calls are TRBV4-1 and TRBJ1-1; D is unclear. Per germline, CDR1 MGHRA and CDR2 YSYEKL. Deletions cut 3 bases from V and 1 base from J, with 9 bases between. There are 14 residues in the CDR3.